Sequencing of this T cell receptor beta chain was carried out in a study of cytomegalovirus exposure and HLA in healthy donors. Overall study results and limits: Investigators reported 150 to 200 TCR beta chains as tied to cytomegalovirus.

13 Jbeta primers and 60 Vbeta primers were used for the PCR. Sequencing was performed with immunoSEQ multiplex PCR; in TCRdb, only in-frame clones are kept and a portion is missing. The repertoire consists of 120,000 to 150,000 clones, with around four fifths occurring once and the leading ten covering roughly 2.7%. This clone was recorded once. Antigen specificity is unknown. Losses at the gene ends were 5 bases for V and 2 bases for J; bases not matched to a gene: 6. CDR3 length equals 14 residues. From germline, CDR1 is SEHNR and CDR2 FQNEAQ (reference sequence). What was sequenced was PBMCs. V gene TRBV7-9 combines with J gene TRBJ2-7; 7 bases are a match to TRBD1. The TCR originated in a boy aged 2 to 9 in good health and CMV-seronegative. The CDR3 DNA follows: TGTGCCAGCAGCCCATACGGGACAGCCTACGAGCAGTACTTC. Residues: CASSPYGTAYEQYF.